The T cell receptor (beta chain) described here comes from a study of CD8+ T cells in alopecia areata. On the study more broadly: Tofacitinib administration to treated patients was oral, at 5 to 10 mg twice daily. Tofacitinib dosing lasted 6 to 18 months, which was then followed by 6 months off drug. Severity of treated patients was scored by affected scalp percentage.

Following RNA extraction, reverse transcription yielded cDNA that acted as the sequencing template. Using immunoSEQ multiplex PCR, the repertoire was profiled, and TCRdb retains in-frame clones only, with some absent. Here the sample spans some 110,000 clones, about 61% being singletons. Specified treatment: oral pan-JAK inhibitor, 5-10 mg twice daily. The CDR3 contains 12 residues. V lost 8 bases to trimming and J lost 7 bases; unmatched junction nucleotides: 7. Germline CDR1 is MDHEN and CDR2 is SYDVKM. Sequencing was performed on CD8+ T cells sorted from blood, taken at week 4, from a patient treated with tofacitinib. The chain uses TRBV28 and TRBJ2-7, with 8 bases fitting TRBD1. The receptor comes from a human donor with alopecia areata. The CDR3 DNA follows: TGTGCCAGCGGACAGGGTGTAGATGAGCAGTACTTC. This gives the protein CASGQGVDEQYF.